This TCR beta chain was sequenced in a study of blood T cell repertoires in COVID-19 (dated by TCRdb to 2018 to 2021). Some background on the complete study: Collaborator samples came from the United States, Italy and Spain and covered acute and convalescent phases of COVID-19. HLA class I and class II types, where available, came from metadata supplied by the sample provider rather than from assay-based typing. Samples came from the ongoing ImmuneRACE study (first 160 participants) plus 1,254 subjects from 6 global collaborators. Sample metadata almost always included a de-identified subject ID, COVID-19 status, age in years and sex. The material from the prospective study consisted of cDNA or gDNA derived from T cells, B-cell-depleted T cells, or PBMCs. A freely available public database, intended as a resource for researchers studying the immune response to SARS-CoV-2, is where the repertoires were released. Subjects who had been exposed to COVID-19, were actively infected with it, or had recovered from it provided the deeply sampled blood TCRbeta repertoires that made up the dataset. The research as a whole found: The quantity of clinical and demographic metadata differed by source and by participant and was supplied without curation.

TCRbeta CDR3 regions were amplified from genomic DNA using the immunoSEQ Assay, a bias-controlled multiplex PCR. The source study handled its data this way. Within the assay, amplification of reference gene primers was used to estimate how many nucleated cells each sample contained. To quantify the absolute abundance of each unique TCRbeta CDR3 rearrangement, sequence reads were collapsed and filtered. For each sample, productive Simpson clonality was calculated by taking the square root of Simpson's diversity index across productive rearrangements. What TCRdb holds here is the immuneACCESS table cut down to in-frame rearrangements. Part of the clones is not present; checked against another copy, under half of the missing clones reflect an unresolved V gene, and the others are unexplained. V and J calls and clone size are given by that table; D and trimming were obtained from the DNA. The sample table contains 120,000 or so clones; only one count was recorded for 82% of them. Clones ranked in the top ten supply approximately 17% of the sample.

The germline V gene provides CDR1 MNHEY and CDR2 SVGAGI. V ends up 4 bases short and J 4 bases short, with an unmatched junction base count of 7. The CDR3 starts with the cysteine, ends with the phenylalanine, and has 15 residues. Just the 45-base CDR3 DNA is kept, in frame starting at base 1. This clone is a singleton in its sample. Its antigen is unknown. Per-nucleotide qualities are absent, and no much larger clonotype sits a single base away. Each collaborating institution followed its own protocols to collect whole blood in K2EDTA tubes. For TCRbeta analysis, collaborator samples were shipped as frozen whole blood, as isolated PBMCs, or as DNA extracted from either sample type.

The TCR was taken from a woman aged 55-69 years with acute or convalescent COVID-19. The sequencing input was peripheral blood. This chain is built from TRBV6-5 and TRBJ1-2, with 9 junctional bases fitting TRBD1. The CDR3 region has the sequence CASSSQGAGGYGYTF. At the DNA level, the sequence is TGTGCCAGCAGTTCACAGGGGGCAGGTGGCTATGGCTACACCTTC.